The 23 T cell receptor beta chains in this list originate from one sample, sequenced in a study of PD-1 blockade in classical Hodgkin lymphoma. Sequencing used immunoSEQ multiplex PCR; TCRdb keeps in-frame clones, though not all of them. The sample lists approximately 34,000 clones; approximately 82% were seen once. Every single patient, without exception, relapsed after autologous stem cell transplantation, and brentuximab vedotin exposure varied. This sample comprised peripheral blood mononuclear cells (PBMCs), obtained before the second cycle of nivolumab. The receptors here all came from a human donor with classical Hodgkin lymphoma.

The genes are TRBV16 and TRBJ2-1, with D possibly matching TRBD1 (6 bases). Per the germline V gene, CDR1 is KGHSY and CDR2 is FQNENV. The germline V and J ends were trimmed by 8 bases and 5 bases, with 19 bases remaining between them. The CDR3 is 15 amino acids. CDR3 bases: TGTGCCAGCTTATCACAGGGCGGTCTCGACAATGAGCAGTTCTTC. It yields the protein CASLSQGGLDNEQFF. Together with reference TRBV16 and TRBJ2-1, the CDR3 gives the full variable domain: GEEVAQTPKHLVRGEGQKAKLYCAPIKGHSYVFWYQQVLKNEFKFLISFQNENVFDETGMPKERFSAKCLPNSPCSLEIQATKLEDSAVYFCASLSQGGLDNEQFFGPGTRLTVL.

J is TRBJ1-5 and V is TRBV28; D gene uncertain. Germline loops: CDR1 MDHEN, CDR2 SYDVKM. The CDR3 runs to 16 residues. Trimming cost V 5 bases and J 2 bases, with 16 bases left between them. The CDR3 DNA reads TGTGCCAGCAGTCGGTGGCGGACGGTCGGCAATCAGCCCCAGCATTTT. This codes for CASSRWRTVGNQPQHF.

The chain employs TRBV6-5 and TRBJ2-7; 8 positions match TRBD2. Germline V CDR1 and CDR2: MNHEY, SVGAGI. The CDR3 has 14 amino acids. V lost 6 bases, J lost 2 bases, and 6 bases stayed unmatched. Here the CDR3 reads CASSRTGGAYEQYF. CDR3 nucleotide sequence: TGTGCCAGCAGCCGAACGGGGGGGGCCTACGAGCAGTACTTC.

CDR3 nucleotides: TGTGCCAGCACCGGACCGGGACAGTGGGAAGCGGACTATGGCTACACCTTC. It is translated as CASTGPGQWEADYGYTF. The rearrangement uses TRBV2 and TRBJ1-2, with 7 bases that match TRBD1. Trimming cost V 7 bases and J 3 bases; bases outside gene matches: 17. Germline CDR1 SNHLY, CDR2 FYNNEI. This CDR3 is 17 amino acids long.

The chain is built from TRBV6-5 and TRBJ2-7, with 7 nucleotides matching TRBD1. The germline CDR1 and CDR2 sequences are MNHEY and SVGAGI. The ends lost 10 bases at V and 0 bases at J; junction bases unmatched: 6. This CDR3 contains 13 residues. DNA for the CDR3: TGTGCCACTTCCGGGACAGTCTCCTACGAGCAGTACTTC. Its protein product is CATSGTVSYEQYF.

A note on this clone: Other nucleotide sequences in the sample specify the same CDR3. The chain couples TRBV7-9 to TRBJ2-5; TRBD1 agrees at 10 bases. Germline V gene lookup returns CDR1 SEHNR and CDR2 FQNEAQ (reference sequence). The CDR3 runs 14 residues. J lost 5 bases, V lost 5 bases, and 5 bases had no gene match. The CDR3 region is CASSPRTGGETQYF. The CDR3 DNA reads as TGTGCCAGCAGCCCCCGGACAGGGGGGGAGACCCAGTACTTC.

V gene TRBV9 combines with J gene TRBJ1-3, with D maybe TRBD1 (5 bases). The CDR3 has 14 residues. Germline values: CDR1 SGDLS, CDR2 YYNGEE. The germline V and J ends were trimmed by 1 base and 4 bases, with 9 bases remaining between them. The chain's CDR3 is CASSVQGTGNTIYF. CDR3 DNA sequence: TGTGCCAGCAGCGTACAAGGGACCGGAAACACCATATATTTT.

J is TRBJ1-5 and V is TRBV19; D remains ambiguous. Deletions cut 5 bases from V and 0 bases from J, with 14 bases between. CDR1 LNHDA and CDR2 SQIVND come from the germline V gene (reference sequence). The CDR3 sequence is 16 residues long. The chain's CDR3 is CASSPLAVYSNQPQHF. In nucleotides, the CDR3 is TGTGCCAGTAGTCCATTGGCGGTGTATAGCAATCAGCCCCAGCATTTT.

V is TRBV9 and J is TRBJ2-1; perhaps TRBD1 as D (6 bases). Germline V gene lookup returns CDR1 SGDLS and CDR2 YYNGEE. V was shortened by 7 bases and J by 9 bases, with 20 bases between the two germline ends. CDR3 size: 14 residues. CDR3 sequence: CASGLGGSLAEQFF. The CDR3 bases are TGTGCCAGCGGCTTAGGGGGTTCCCTCGCTGAGCAGTTCTTC. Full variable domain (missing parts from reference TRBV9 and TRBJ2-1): DSGVTQTPKHLITATGQRVTLRCSPRSGDLSVYWYQQSLDQGLQFLIQYYNGEERAKGNILERFSAQQFPDLHSELNLSSLELGDSALYFCASGLGGSLAEQFFGPGTRLTVL.

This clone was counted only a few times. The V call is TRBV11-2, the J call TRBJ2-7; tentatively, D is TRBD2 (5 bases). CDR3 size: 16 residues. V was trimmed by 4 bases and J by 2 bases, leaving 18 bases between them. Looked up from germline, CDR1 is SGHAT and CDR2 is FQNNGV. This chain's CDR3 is CASSSSTGERPYEQYF. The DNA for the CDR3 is TGTGCCAGCAGCTCGTCAACCGGGGAGAGGCCCTACGAGCAGTACTTC.

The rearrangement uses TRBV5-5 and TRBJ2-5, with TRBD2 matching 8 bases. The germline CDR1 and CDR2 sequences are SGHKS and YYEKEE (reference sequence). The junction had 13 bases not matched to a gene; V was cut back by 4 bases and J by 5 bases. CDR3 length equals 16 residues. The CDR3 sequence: CASSPPSSGGGETQYF. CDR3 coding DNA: TGTGCCAGCAGCCCCCCTTCGAGCGGGGGAGGGGAGACCCAGTACTTC.

The CDR3 DNA follows: TGTGCCAGTAGTATTGAAGGCAGGGACCACGAGCAGTACTTC. Amino acid sequence: CASSIEGRDHEQYF. V is TRBV19 and J is TRBJ2-7, with D perhaps matching TRBD1 or TRBD2 (5 bases each). CDR1 is LNHDA and CDR2 is SQIVND in the germline V gene (reference sequence). CDR3 length: 14 amino acids. Between the trimmed V and J ends, which lost 3 bases and 5 bases, there was a span of 14 bases.

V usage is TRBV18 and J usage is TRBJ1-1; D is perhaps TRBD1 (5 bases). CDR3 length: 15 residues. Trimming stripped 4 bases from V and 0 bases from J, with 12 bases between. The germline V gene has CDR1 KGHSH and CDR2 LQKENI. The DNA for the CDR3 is TGTGCCAGCTCACTCGGGACGAACATGAACACTGAAGCTTTCTTT. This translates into CASSLGTNMNTEAFF.

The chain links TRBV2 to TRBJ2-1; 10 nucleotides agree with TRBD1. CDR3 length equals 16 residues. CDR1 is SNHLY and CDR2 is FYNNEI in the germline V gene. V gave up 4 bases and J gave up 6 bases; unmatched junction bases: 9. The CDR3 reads CASSARGTGDLNEQFF. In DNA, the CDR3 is TGTGCCAGCAGTGCAAGGGGGACAGGGGACCTCAATGAGCAGTTCTTC.

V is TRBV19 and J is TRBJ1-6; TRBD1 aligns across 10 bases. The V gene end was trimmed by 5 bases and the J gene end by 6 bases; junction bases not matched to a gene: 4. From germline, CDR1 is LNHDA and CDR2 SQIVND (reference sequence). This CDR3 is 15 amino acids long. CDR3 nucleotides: TGTGCCAGTAGTTATAGACAGGGGGCTAATTCACCCCTCCACTTT. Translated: CASSYRQGANSPLHF.

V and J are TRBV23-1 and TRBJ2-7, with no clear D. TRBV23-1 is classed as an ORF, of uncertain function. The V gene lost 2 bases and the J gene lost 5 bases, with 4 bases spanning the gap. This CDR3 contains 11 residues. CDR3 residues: CASSQGNEQYF. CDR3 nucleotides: TGCGCCAGCAGTCAAGGCAACGAGCAGTACTTC.

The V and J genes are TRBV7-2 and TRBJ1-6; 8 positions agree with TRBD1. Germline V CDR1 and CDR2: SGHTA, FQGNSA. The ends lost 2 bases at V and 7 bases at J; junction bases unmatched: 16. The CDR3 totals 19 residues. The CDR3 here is CASSLYSRDAQGVNSPLHF. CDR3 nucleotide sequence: TGTGCCAGCAGCTTATACTCTCGTGACGCACAGGGGGTGAATTCACCCCTCCACTTT.

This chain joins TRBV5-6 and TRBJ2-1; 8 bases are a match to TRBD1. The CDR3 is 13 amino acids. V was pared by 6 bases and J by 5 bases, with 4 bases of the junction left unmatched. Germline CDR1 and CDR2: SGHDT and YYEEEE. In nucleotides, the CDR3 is TGTGCCAGCACCCGGACAGGGCACAATGAGCAGTTCTTC. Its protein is CASTRTGHNEQFF.

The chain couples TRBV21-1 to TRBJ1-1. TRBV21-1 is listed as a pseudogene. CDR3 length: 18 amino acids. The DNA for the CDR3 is TGTGCCAGCAGCAAGGGATTCTGGACTGACAATATGAACACTGAAGCTTTCTTT. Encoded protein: CASSKGFWTDNMNTEAFF.

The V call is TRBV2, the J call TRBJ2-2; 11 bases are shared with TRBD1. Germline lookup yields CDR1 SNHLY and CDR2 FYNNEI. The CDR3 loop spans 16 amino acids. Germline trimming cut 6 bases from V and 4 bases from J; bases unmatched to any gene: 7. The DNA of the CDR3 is TGTGCCAGCAGCCCGACCGGACAGGGGGCCACCGGGGAGCTGTTTTTT. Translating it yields CASSPTGQGATGELFF.

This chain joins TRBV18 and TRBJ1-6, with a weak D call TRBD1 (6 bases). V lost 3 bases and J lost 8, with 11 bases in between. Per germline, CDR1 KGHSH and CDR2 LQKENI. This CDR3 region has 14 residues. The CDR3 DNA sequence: TGTGCCAGCTCACCCACAGGGAGGGATTCACCCCTCCACTTT. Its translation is CASSPTGRDSPLHF.

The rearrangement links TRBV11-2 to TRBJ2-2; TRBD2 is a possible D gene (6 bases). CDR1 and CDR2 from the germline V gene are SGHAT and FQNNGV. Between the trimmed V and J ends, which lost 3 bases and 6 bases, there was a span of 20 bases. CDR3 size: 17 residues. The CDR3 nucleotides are TGTGCCAGCAGCTTCCCCGCCGGGGGACGGCGGTCCGGGGAGCTGTTTTTT. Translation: CASSFPAGGRRSGELFF.

This chain's CDR3 is CASSLGLVYEQYF. In nucleotides, the CDR3 is TGTGCCAGCAGCTTAGGACTAGTCTACGAGCAGTACTTC. The chain has TRBV13 and TRBJ2-7; perhaps TRBD2 as D (5 bases). Trimming left V 0 bases short and J 3 bases short, with 6 bases between. Looked up from germline, CDR1 is PRHDT and CDR2 is FYEKMQ (reference sequence). This CDR3 is built from 13 residues.